This T cell receptor beta chain was identified during a study of blood T cell repertoires in COVID-19. The V and J ends lost 3 bases and 10 bases respectively, with 10 bases between them. The CDR3 consists of 12 residues. Original handling: Reference gene primers were amplified, and this amplification served to estimate nucleated cell counts. Profiling relied on immunoSEQ multiplex PCR, and the TCRdb table lists in-frame clones only, not all of them. The V and J calls and clone size are taken from that table; D and trimming were inferred from the DNA. The sample includes 200,000 to 250,000 clones, 65% to 90% of them seen just once.

Specimen: PBMCs or T cells enriched from blood (not recorded which). This receptor was obtained from a woman aged 45-59 years with acute COVID-19. The rearrangement joins TRBV12-3 or TRBV12-4 to TRBJ2-1, with a weak D call TRBD2 (5 bases). The CDR3 bases are TGTGCCAGCAGTTTCGGGGTTGACGAGCAGTTCTTC. Residues: CASSFGVDEQFF.